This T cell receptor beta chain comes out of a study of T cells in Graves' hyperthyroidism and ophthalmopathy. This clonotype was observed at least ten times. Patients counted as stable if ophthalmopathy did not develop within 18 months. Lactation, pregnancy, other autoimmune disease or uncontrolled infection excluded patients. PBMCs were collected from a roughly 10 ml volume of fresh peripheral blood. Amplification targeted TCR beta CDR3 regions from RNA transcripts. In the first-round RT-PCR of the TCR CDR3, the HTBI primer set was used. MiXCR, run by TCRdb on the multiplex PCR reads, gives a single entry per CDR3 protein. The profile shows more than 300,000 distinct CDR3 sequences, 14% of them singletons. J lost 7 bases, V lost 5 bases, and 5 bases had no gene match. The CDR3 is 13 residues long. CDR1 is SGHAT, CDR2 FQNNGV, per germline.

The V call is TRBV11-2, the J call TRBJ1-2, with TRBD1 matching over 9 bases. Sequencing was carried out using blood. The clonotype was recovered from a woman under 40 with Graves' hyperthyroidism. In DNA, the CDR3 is TGTGCCAGCAGCAAGGGACAGGGAAGTGGCTACACCTTC. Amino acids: CASSKGQGSGYTF. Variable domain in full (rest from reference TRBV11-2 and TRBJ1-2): EAGVAQSPRYKIIEKRQSVAFWCNPISGHATLYWYQQILGQGPKLLIQFQNNGVVDDSQLPKDRFSAERLKGVDSTLKIQPAKLEDSAVYLCASSKGQGSGYTFGSGTRLTVV.